The rows below give T cell receptor beta chains drawn from one sample of a study of blood T cell repertoires in COVID-19. Assay: immunoSEQ multiplex PCR; the TCRdb copy retains only in-frame clones and omits some. The sample includes 100,000 or so clones, less than 85% of them seen just once. Input material: peripheral blood. The receptors stem from a man in his 70s with active or convalescent COVID-19. Both conserved end residues are part of each CDR3. Fields, in order: clone size, V gene, D gene, J gene, CDR3 DNA, CDR3 protein. D genes are given only for firm matches. Rows may omit the clone size; those that give it use once, few, many or a size class.

NA	TRBV19	TRBD1	TRBJ1-5	TGTGCCAGTAGTCGCAGACAGGGGAATCAGCCCCAGCATTTT	CASSRRQGNQPQHF
NA	TRBV5-1	NA	TRBJ1-5	TGCGCCAGCAGCTTGATGGGGGGGCAGCCCCAGCATTTT	CASSLMGGQPQHF
few	TRBV19	TRBD1	TRBJ2-1	TGTGCCAGTAGTAACAGGGGGCCTTACAATGAGCAGTTCTTC	CASSNRGPYNEQFF
NA	TRBV27	NA	TRBJ2-7	TGTGCCAGCAGCCTCAGCGGAACCCTTCGAGAGCAGTACTTC	CASSLSGTLREQYF
NA	TRBV3-1/TRBV3-2	NA	TRBJ1-6	TGTGCCAGCAGCGTCCGGGACAACCTAAATTCACCCCTCCACTTT	CASSVRDNLNSPLHF
once	TRBV11-2	TRBD2	TRBJ2-1	TGTGCCAGCAGTGGAGCGGGAGGCTCCTACAATGAGCAGTTCTTC	CASSGAGGSYNEQFF
NA	TRBV18	NA	TRBJ2-2	TGTGCCAGCTCAAAGGCGGACACCGGGGAGCTGTTTTTT	CASSKADTGELFF
few	TRBV6-1	NA	TRBJ2-1	TGTGCCAGCAGTGATGTGGGAGGTGAGTTCTTC	CASSDVGGEFF
NA	TRBV9	TRBD2	TRBJ2-5	TGTGCCAGCAGCGCCCCGGGACTAGCGGGAGAAGAGACCCAGTACTTC	CASSAPGLAGEETQYF
NA	TRBV14	NA	TRBJ1-1	TGTGCCAGCAGCCTGCGGCGGGTATCCGAAGCTTTCTTT	CASSLRRVSEAFF
NA	TRBV10-3	TRBD2	TRBJ2-1	TGTGCCACCCTCGGGACTAGTGACAATGAGCAGTTCTTC	CATLGTSDNEQFF
NA	TRBV11-2	TRBD1	TRBJ2-1	TGTGCCAGCAGCTCCCCGGGACAGACAAAGGGCTCCTACAATGAGCAGTTCTTC	CASSSPGQTKGSYNEQFF
NA	TRBV5-1	NA	TRBJ2-5	TGCGCCAGCAGCTTGGCCCCTGGGGGCCTGGAGACCCAGTACTTC	CASSLAPGGLETQYF
NA	TRBV19	TRBD1	TRBJ1-5	TGTGCCAGTAGTAACGAAAGGACAGGGGGTAATCAGCCCCAGCATTTT	CASSNERTGGNQPQHF
once	TRBV11-2	TRBD1	TRBJ2-3	TGTGCCAGCAGCTTACGGGACAGGGCCGATACGCAGTATTTT	CASSLRDRADTQYF
NA	TRBV20-1	NA	TRBJ1-4	TGCAGTGCTAGTCAGGAAATTTCTGGAAAACTGTTTTTT	CSASQEISGKLFF
once	TRBV6-1	TRBD1	TRBJ1-5	TGTGCCAGCAGTGACGCAGGGGGCGCGGATCAGCCCCAGCATTTT	CASSDAGGADQPQHF
NA	TRBV3-1/TRBV3-2	TRBD1	TRBJ1-1	TGTGCCAGCAGCCCGACAGGGGGTAGAACTGAAGCTTTCTTT	CASSPTGGRTEAFF
once	TRBV28	NA	TRBJ2-3	TGTGCCAGCACAGGTGGGAGTAACACAGATACGCAGTATTTT	CASTGGSNTDTQYF
NA	TRBV12-3/TRBV12-4	NA	TRBJ1-5	TGTGCCAGCAGTTTAGGTTCCGGTCAGCCCCAGCATTTT	CASSLGSGQPQHF
many	TRBV11-2	TRBD1	TRBJ2-7	TGTGCCAGCAGCTTCCGGACAGGGACCTACGAGCAGTACTTC	CASSFRTGTYEQYF
NA	TRBV4-1	TRBD1	TRBJ2-2	TGCGCCAGCAGAGACAGGGTTAACACCGGGGAGCTGTTTTTT	CASRDRVNTGELFF
few	TRBV3-1/TRBV3-2	TRBD2	TRBJ2-5	TGTGCCAGCAGCCCACGGGTAGCGGGAGGAGAGACCCAGTACTTC	CASSPRVAGGETQYF
few	TRBV4-1	TRBD2	TRBJ2-7	TGCGCCAGCAGCCAAGTGGGGGGGAGCATCTACGAGCAGTACTTC	CASSQVGGSIYEQYF
NA	TRBV24-1	NA	TRBJ2-5	TGTGCCACCAGTGATTTGAAAGGGTTGGGGGGACTTCGAGAGACCCAGTACTTC	CATSDLKGLGGLRETQYF
NA	TRBV10-3	TRBD2	TRBJ2-2	TGTGCCATAGGGACTAGGACGAACACCGGGGAGCTGTTTTTT	CAIGTRTNTGELFF
NA	TRBV20-1	TRBD2	TRBJ2-3	TGCAGTGCTAGTGAGACTAGCATCCAAGGAGATACGCAGTATTTT	CSASETSIQGDTQYF
NA	TRBV18	TRBD1	TRBJ2-7	TGTGCCAGCTCACCACCGGGACAGGGGGCAGGCGAGCAGTACTTC	CASSPPGQGAGEQYF
few	TRBV10-2	TRBD2	TRBJ2-7	TGCGCCAGCAGGGGGACTAACTCCTACGAGCAGTACTTC	CASRGTNSYEQYF
NA	TRBV18	TRBD1	TRBJ2-2	TGTGCCAGCTCACCACCACAGGGGGCGCAGACCGGGGAGCTGTTTTTT	CASSPPQGAQTGELFF
NA	TRBV11-1	TRBD1	TRBJ1-4	TGTGCCAGCAGCCTCCCGGGACAGGGGGACGAAAAACTGTTTTTT	CASSLPGQGDEKLFF
NA	TRBV21-1	NA	TRBJ1-2	TGTGCCAGCAGCAAACCGGGACAAAACTATGGCTACACCTTC	CASSKPGQNYGYTF
NA	TRBV10-1	TRBD1	TRBJ2-5	TGCGCCAGCAGTGAGTCCGCTAGACAGGGGGCTAGGGAAGAGACCCAGTACTTC	CASSESARQGAREETQYF
few	TRBV28	NA	TRBJ1-5	TGTGCCAGCAGTCCCCAGGGGTCAGGCAATCAGCCCCAGCATTTT	CASSPQGSGNQPQHF
NA	TRBV15	NA	TRBJ1-5	TGTGCCACCAGCATGGGGGGGCGGGTCGATCAGCCCCAGCATTTT	CATSMGGRVDQPQHF
NA	TRBV5-1	TRBD1	TRBJ1-1	TGCGCCAGCAGTTCGACAGGGGGTAGCGGTGAAGCTTTCTTT	CASSSTGGSGEAFF
few	TRBV28	TRBD1	TRBJ1-5	TGTGCCAGCTCTCGAGGGGGCCATATTAATCAGCCCCAGCATTTT	CASSRGGHINQPQHF
NA	TRBV19	TRBD1	TRBJ2-7	TGTGCCAGTAGTATCCGGGGACAGGTTTACGAGCAGTACTTC	CASSIRGQVYEQYF
NA	TRBV5-1	TRBD2	TRBJ2-3	TGCGCCAGCAGCGGTAGCGGGGGGTTCACAGATACGCAGTATTTT	CASSGSGGFTDTQYF
NA	TRBV2	TRBD1	TRBJ1-1	TGTGCCAGCAGTGAAGGGGGGACAGGGGGCTACACTGAAGCTTTCTTT	CASSEGGTGGYTEAFF
NA	TRBV10-1	TRBD1	TRBJ1-4	TGCGCCAGCAGTGGACAGGGTCCTAATGAAAAACTGTTTTTT	CASSGQGPNEKLFF
NA	TRBV28	NA	TRBJ2-5	TGTGCCAGCAGTTTCTCTTACGGGGGGCTAAACCAAGAGACCCAGTACTTC	CASSFSYGGLNQETQYF
NA	TRBV5-1	TRBD2	TRBJ2-7	TGCGCCAGCAGCGGGGGAGCGGGGGGGTACGAGCAGTACTTC	CASSGGAGGYEQYF
NA	TRBV2	NA	TRBJ2-3	TGTGCCAGCAGTGAATATGCAGATACGCAGTATTTT	CASSEYADTQYF
once	TRBV5-1	TRBD2	TRBJ2-3	TGCGCCAGCAGCTTGGGACTAGCGGGTTTCGGCACAGATACGCAGTATTTT	CASSLGLAGFGTDTQYF
NA	TRBV19	TRBD1	TRBJ1-2	TGTGCCAGTAGTAGCGACAGGGCCCAAATAGCTAACTATGGCTACACCTTC	CASSSDRAQIANYGYTF
NA	TRBV5-6	TRBD1	TRBJ2-1	TGTGCCAGCAGCTTAATTAAGCGCGGGACAGGGGACTACAATGAGCAGTTCTTC	CASSLIKRGTGDYNEQFF
NA	TRBV3-1/TRBV3-2	TRBD2	TRBJ2-5	TGTGCCAGCAGCCGACCGAAGGGACTAGCGGTAGAGACCCAGTACTTC	CASSRPKGLAVETQYF
NA	TRBV6-4	TRBD1	TRBJ2-1	TGTGCCAGCAGGGGACAGGGGGGCTACAATGAGCAGTTCTTC	CASRGQGGYNEQFF
NA	TRBV18	NA	TRBJ2-3	TGTGCCAGCTCTGGGGGGGCCACAGATACGCAGTATTTT	CASSGGATDTQYF